The 19 T cell receptor beta chains below come from one sample, sequenced in a study of a mutant IDH1 vaccine in newly diagnosed glioma. Time point: week 35, safety follow-up. Vaccination comprised doses that each held 300 ug of mutant IDH1 20-mer peptide, plus topical imiquimod. Their recognized antigens are unknown. Here immunoSEQ multiplex PCR was the method, and the copy in TCRdb shows in-frame clones only, minus some. Of approximately 50,000 clones listed, roughly four fifths are singletons. The input for sequencing was PBMCs, taken from a glioma patient whose treatment included an IDH1 peptide vaccine. Receptors originate from a man aged 40-49 years with glioma.

The chain uses TRBV6-5 and TRBJ1-3; D is perhaps TRBD1 (5 bases). This CDR3 region has 15 residues. The germline V gene encodes CDR1 MNHEY and CDR2 SVGAGI. V lost 9 bases, J lost 0 bases, and 15 bases lay in between. The CDR3 nucleotides are TGTGCCAGATCCACGACAGCTTTCTCTGGAAACACCATATATTTT. Amino acid sequence: CARSTTAFSGNTIYF.

This clone is labeled as medium-sized. This chain uses TRBV5-1 with TRBJ2-3; D unclear. CDR3 length equals 16 residues. The V end lost 0 bases, the J end lost 0 bases, and 11 bases lay between the germline ends. Germline CDR1 SGHRS, CDR2 YFSETQ. In DNA form, the CDR3 reads TGCGCCAGCAGCTTGGTTTTTGGAGCTAGCACAGATACGCAGTATTTT. As protein: CASSLVFGASTDTQYF.

V gene TRBV7-2 combines with J gene TRBJ2-7, with D uncertain. Germline CDR1 SGHTA, CDR2 FQGNSA. Between the trimmed V and J ends, which lost 6 bases and 3 bases, there was a span of 6 bases. The CDR3 is 11 residues long. CDR3 sequence reads: CASSPDYEQYF. CDR3 DNA: TGTGCCAGCAGTCCCGACTACGAGCAGTACTTC.

The chain has TRBV2 and TRBJ1-3; 8 bases align to TRBD1. There are 14 residues in the CDR3. Unmatched junction bases numbered 3, after V lost 4 bases and J lost 4 bases. Germline CDR1 and CDR2: SNHLY and FYNNEI. CDR3 bases: TGTGCCAGCAGTGTTCAGGGGGCGGGAAACACCATATATTTT. This gives the protein CASSVQGAGNTIYF. Full variable domain (missing parts from reference TRBV2 and TRBJ1-3): EPEVTQTPSHQVTQMGQEVILRCVPISNHLYFYWYRQILGQKVEFLVSFYNNEISEKSEIFDDQFSVERPDGSNFTLKIRSTKLEDSAMYFCASSVQGAGNTIYFGEGSWLTVV.

The chain recombines TRBV10-1 with TRBJ2-7; 8 nucleotides align to TRBD1. Germline CDR1 reads WNHNN; CDR2 reads SYGVQD (reference sequence). CDR3 length: 14 residues. J gave up 5 bases and V 11 bases, and 14 bases lay outside the gene matches. The DNA of the CDR3 is TGCGCCCCCGAACCTCTCGGGACAGGAGACGAGCAGTACTTC. Protein sequence: CAPEPLGTGDEQYF.

The chain uses TRBV6-4 and TRBJ1-2; D is perhaps TRBD1 (5 bases). The CDR3 is 15 amino acids. Germline V gene data show CDR1 as MRHNA and CDR2 as SNTAGT. Trimming pared 2 bases from V and 4 bases from J, leaving 14 bases between. The CDR3 bases are TGTGCCAGCAGTGACACGCTAACAGGTCTCTATGGCTACACCTTC. Amino acid sequence: CASSDTLTGLYGYTF.

This clone came up many times. V is TRBV7-9 and J is TRBJ1-5, with D unclear. The V gene's germline CDR1 is SEHNR and CDR2 FQNEAQ (reference sequence). V lost 5 bases, J lost 3 bases, and 17 bases lay in between. The CDR3 consists of 16 residues. The CDR3 region has the DNA TGTGCCAGCAGCCTACCCCGGGAATCGTACAATCAGCCCCAGCATTTT. Its translation is CASSLPRESYNQPQHF.

The genes are TRBV6-5 and TRBJ2-5; 8 bases align to TRBD2. The CDR3 extends over 15 amino acids. With V trimmed by 5 bases and J by 2 bases, 7 bases remained unmatched. CDR1 and CDR2 from the germline V gene are MNHEY and SVGAGI. The CDR3 loop reads CASSPSGRNQETQYF. In DNA form, the CDR3 reads TGTGCCAGCAGTCCCAGCGGGAGAAATCAAGAGACCCAGTACTTC.

In this sample, this clone turned up once. The chain has TRBV6-5 and TRBJ2-1; 9 bases fit TRBD2. The length of the CDR3 is 16 residues. V gave up 2 bases and J gave up 2 bases; unmatched junction bases: 4. From germline, CDR1 is MNHEY and CDR2 SVGAGI. CDR3 sequence (DNA): TGTGCCAGCAGTTACGGGTCTAGCGGGACCTACAATGAGCAGTTCTTC. It encodes CASSYGSSGTYNEQFF.

The sample holds one count of this clone. The chain joins TRBV21-1 to TRBJ2-5; TRBD2, as called in the table, went unchecked against the DNA. TRBV21-1 is designated a pseudogene. CDR3 length equals 18 residues. The CDR3 bases are TGTGCCAGCAGCGCACTATTCCTAGCGGGAGGGCGGCAAGAGACCCAGTACTTC. This gives the protein CASSALFLAGGRQETQYF.

The chain has TRBV5-5 and TRBJ2-5; 8 bases match TRBD1. The germline gives CDR1 SGHKS, CDR2 YYEKEE (reference sequence). Trimming took 3 bases from V and 2 from J; bases not matched to a gene: 6. The CDR3 sequence is 15 residues long. Written as DNA, the CDR3 is TGTGCCAGCAGCTGGTGGGACAGGTCACAAGAGACCCAGTACTTC. Translating gives CASSWWDRSQETQYF. The entire variable domain, with the rest obtained from reference TRBV5-5 and TRBJ2-5, is as follows: DAGVTQSPTHLIKTRGQQVTLRCSPISGHKSVSWYQQVLGQGPQFIFQYYEKEERGRGNFPDRFSARQFPNYSSELNVNALLLGDSALYLCASSWWDRSQETQYFGPGTRLLVL.

The rearrangement joins TRBV12-5 to TRBJ2-3, with D possibly TRBD2 on 5 matching bases. V lost 5 bases, J lost 1 base, and 25 bases lay in between. There are 19 residues in the CDR3. Germline-derived CDR1 and CDR2 are LGHNT and FRNRAP. CDR3 loop: CASGPPPGVSGGRTDTQYF. In DNA form, the CDR3 reads TGTGCTAGTGGTCCCCCACCGGGTGTGAGCGGAGGACGCACAGATACGCAGTATTTT. The variable domain in full, completed from reference TRBV12-5 and TRBJ2-3, reads DARVTQTPRHKVTEMGQEVTMRCQPILGHNTVFWYRQTMMQGLELLAYFRNRAPLDDSGMPKDRFSAEMPDATLATLKIQPSEPRDSAVYFCASGPPPGVSGGRTDTQYFGPGTRLTVL.

The chain carries TRBV2 and TRBJ2-1; 10 positions agree with TRBD1. The CDR3 totals 17 residues. The germline V gene has CDR1 SNHLY and CDR2 FYNNEI. J lost 0 bases, V lost 8 bases, and 10 bases had no gene match. As DNA, the CDR3 is TGTGCCAGCGACGGGACAGGGGATCCCAGCTCCTACAATGAGCAGTTCTTC. It is translated as CASDGTGDPSSYNEQFF.

The chain joins TRBV6-1 to TRBJ2-2, with a tentative D call TRBD1 (6 bases). Trimming took off 5 bases at V and 7 bases at J, with 17 bases between the two ends. This CDR3 region has 15 residues. CDR1 and CDR2 from the germline V gene are MNHNS and SASEGT. CDR3 DNA sequence: TGTGCCAGCAGTACCACTTCACAGGGCGGCGGGGAGCTGTTTTTT. Its translation is CASSTTSQGGGELFF.

The gene calls are TRBV7-8 and TRBJ1-5; D is undetermined. The CDR3 length is 16 residues. V was shortened by 2 bases and J by 3 bases, with 14 bases between the two germline ends. Germline CDR1 is SGHVS and CDR2 is FQNEAQ. The CDR3 here is CASSLLVTSYNQPQHF. The CDR3 DNA reads TGTGCCAGCAGCTTATTAGTCACTTCTTACAATCAGCCCCAGCATTTT.

The chain is built from TRBV25-1 and TRBJ2-2; D may correspond to TRBD1 or TRBD2 (6 bases each). This CDR3 contains 16 residues. Trimming took 8 bases from V and 5 from J, leaving 21 bases between them. The germline gives CDR1 MGHDK, CDR2 SYGVNS. The CDR3 bases are TGTGCCAGCGGATCAAGGGGGGACGGACAAACCGGGGAGCTGTTTTTT. It codes for CASGSRGDGQTGELFF.

V gene TRBV18 combines with J gene TRBJ2-1; D tentatively reads TRBD1 or TRBD2 (6 bases each). V lost 3 bases to trimming and J lost 2 bases, with 20 bases between them. This CDR3 has 18 amino acids. CDR1 KGHSH and CDR2 LQKENI come from the germline V gene. For the CDR3, the DNA is TGTGCCAGCTCACCTAATCCGAGGGGGGAGTATACCTACAATGAGCAGTTCTTC. It specifies CASSPNPRGEYTYNEQFF.

In this sample, this clone turned up a few times. The chain combines TRBV7-2 with TRBJ1-4; TRBD1 matches 10 bases. The V gene end was trimmed by 5 bases and the J gene end by 8 bases; junction bases not matched to a gene: 8. The CDR3 has 15 residues. CDR1 is SGHTA, CDR2 FQGNSA, per germline. The CDR3, as DNA: TGTGCCAGCAGCGCGGACAGGGGGTTTGTCGAAAAACTGTTTTTT. It translates to CASSADRGFVEKLFF.

The J gene is TRBJ1-5, the V gene TRBV11-2; D is uncertain. Trimming removed 5 bases from V and 8 bases from J, with 1 base in between. Germline CDR1 reads SGHAT; CDR2 reads FQNNGV. CDR3 size: 9 residues. CDR3 DNA sequence: TGTGCCAGCAGCGAGCCCCAGCATTTT. Its protein product is CASSEPQHF.